This T cell receptor (beta chain) was identified during a study of persistence of HIV-infected CD4 T cells. Across the study: A larger, less memory-rich fraction responded to anti-CD3/anti-CD28 beads than to antigen. Overall study findings and caveats: Within sorted populations, more oligoclonal TCRs accompanied more oligoclonal proviruses.

Nonspecific anti-CD3/anti-CD28 bead stimulation represents the broad CD4+ T cell repertoire. Sorting selected CD4+ T cells upregulating both CD40 ligand and CD69. Stimulated PBMCs had first been depleted of CD8+ T cells. As concerns this clone: Its matching antigen is unknown.

The immunoSEQ assay was version 4, run in survey mode. The table came from immunoSEQ multiplex PCR; TCRdb's copy has only in-frame clones and leaves some out. The sample lists roughly 45,000 clones; around 89% were seen once. Germline CDR1 LGHNT, CDR2 FRNRAP. V shed 1 base, J shed 4 bases, and the junction held 10 bases outside the gene matches. The CDR3 extends over 17 amino acids. The chain combines TRBV12-5 with TRBJ1-3; the match to TRBD1 covers 7 bases. The source is an adult man with HIV who was CMV-seropositive. The sequenced sample was CD4+ T cells sorted from PBMCs after roughly 19-hour stimulation, obtained from a patient who received antiretroviral therapy. CDR3 DNA: TGTGCTAGTGGTTTGGATGGGGGACAGCGCCGGGGAAACACCATATATTTT. Its protein product is CASGLDGGQRRGNTIYF.